The 32 T cell receptor beta chains below come from one sample, sequenced in a study of Tregs in tolerant kidney transplant recipients. Related graft donors supplied nonmyeloablative bone marrow transplants, and mixed chimerism was transient. This table comes from immunoSEQ multiplex PCR, and its TCRdb copy is limited to in-frame clones, with some not included. The table shows 95,000 or so clones, with 80% to 95% occurring only once. This specimen consisted of CD4+ T cells from blood (PBMCs), obtained 12 months after the transplant. These TCRs come from a human patient who received a combined kidney and bone marrow transplant. The T cells may come from the graft donor.

The chain combines TRBV19 with TRBJ1-5; 7 nucleotides line up with TRBD1. V lost 6 bases and J lost 0; bases outside the gene matches: 5. The germline V gene has CDR1 LNHDA and CDR2 SQIVND (reference sequence). There are 15 residues in the CDR3. For the CDR3, the DNA is TGTGCCAGTAGCCCGGGACAGTATAGCAATCAGCCCCAGCATTTT. It translates to CASSPGQYSNQPQHF.

The V and J genes are TRBV27 and TRBJ1-1, with 8 bases identical to TRBD1. Losses at the gene ends were 5 bases for V and 3 bases for J; bases not matched to a gene: 2. The CDR3 runs 13 residues. The germline V gene has CDR1 MNHEY and CDR2 SMNVEV (reference sequence). The DNA of the CDR3 is TGTGCCAGCAGTCACAGGGGGGACACTGAAGCTTTCTTT. This codes for CASSHRGDTEAFF.

V gene TRBV5-1 combines with J gene TRBJ2-2; TRBD2 is a possible D gene (5 bases). V was trimmed by 2 bases and J by 0 bases, leaving 8 bases between them. CDR1 and CDR2 from the germline V gene are SGHRS and YFSETQ. The CDR3 has 15 residues. For the CDR3, the DNA is TGCGCCAGCAGCTTTAGGACTCCGAACACCGGGGAGCTGTTTTTT. Translation gives CASSFRTPNTGELFF. Supplemented by reference TRBV5-1 and TRBJ2-2, the full variable domain reads KAGVTQTPRYLIKTRGQQVTLSCSPISGHRSVSWYQQTPGQGLQFLFEYFSETQRNKGNFPGRFSGRQFSNSRSEMNVSTLELGDSALYLCASSFRTPNTGELFFGEGSRLTVL.

The V and J genes are TRBV2 and TRBJ2-5, with a tentative D call TRBD2 (6 bases). The length of the CDR3 is 13 residues. Germline-derived CDR1 and CDR2 are SNHLY and FYNNEI. The germline V and J ends were trimmed by 3 bases and 5 bases, with 10 bases remaining between them. The CDR3 protein is CASSDVAGETQYF. DNA of the CDR3: TGTGCCAGCAGTGATGTCGCGGGGGAGACCCAGTACTTC.

DNA for the CDR3: TGTGCCAGCAGCAGCGCGGAGACCCAGTACTTC. This encodes CASSSAETQYF. The chain joins TRBV7-2 to TRBJ2-5; D is unclear. CDR1 and CDR2 (germline): SGHTA, FQGNSA. The CDR3 extends over 11 amino acids. V gave up 5 bases and J gave up 5 bases, with 6 bases separating them.

This chain uses TRBV5-5 with TRBJ1-1, with unresolved D. CDR3 size: 14 residues. The ends were cut back, 0 bases at V and 10 bases at J, with 16 bases in the middle. CDR1 and CDR2 (germline): SGHKS, YYEKEE (reference sequence). CDR3 coding DNA: TGTGCCAGCAGCTTGGAAATGGGAGGGTCGTCAGCTTTCTTT. Amino acid sequence: CASSLEMGGSSAFF.

The gene calls are TRBV5-1 and TRBJ2-7; D possibly corresponds to TRBD2 (6 bases). This CDR3 has 15 amino acids. The germline gives CDR1 SGHRS, CDR2 YFSETQ. V was clipped by 1 base and J by 3 bases, with 14 bases between them. The CDR3 region is CASSLITVGSYEQYF. In DNA form, the CDR3 reads TGCGCCAGCAGCTTGATCACAGTCGGGAGCTACGAGCAGTACTTC.

The V gene is TRBV29-1, the J gene TRBJ2-5; possibly TRBD1 for D (6 bases). Trimming removed 5 bases at V and 3 bases at J, with 10 bases between. This CDR3 contains 12 residues. Germline CDR1 reads SQVTM; CDR2 reads ANQGSEA. The CDR3 sequence is CSVLQGEETQYF. CDR3 in DNA: TGCAGCGTTCTACAGGGAGAAGAGACCCAGTACTTC.

The CDR3 region is CASSHLGQGEETQYF. The DNA of the CDR3 is TGTGCCAGCAGCCATTTAGGGCAGGGCGAAGAGACCCAGTACTTC. This rearrangement joins TRBV14 to TRBJ2-5, with D possibly TRBD1 on 5 matching bases. Deletions cut 3 bases from V and 3 bases from J, with 14 bases between. Germline lookup yields CDR1 SGHDN and CDR2 FVKESK. This CDR3 comprises 15 residues.

This clone has a single count. The genes are TRBV10-2 and TRBJ1-5; 8 positions agree with TRBD1. Germline V gene data show CDR1 as WSHSY and CDR2 as SAAADI. V was pared by 5 bases and J by 2 bases, with 2 bases of the junction left unmatched. The CDR3 sequence is 14 residues long. The CDR3 DNA follows: TGCGCCAGCAGTCTGACAGGGGGCAATCAGCCCCAGCATTTT. Encoded protein: CASSLTGGNQPQHF.

The chain couples TRBV7-2 to TRBJ2-3; 10 nucleotides line up with TRBD1. There are 17 residues in the CDR3. The V and J ends lost 5 bases and 1 base, in that order; junction bases with no gene match: 9. In germline, CDR1 is SGHTA, CDR2 FQGNSA. CDR3 protein: CASSRQGARGGTDTQYF. The DNA for the CDR3 is TGTGCCAGCAGCCGACAGGGGGCGCGGGGGGGCACAGATACGCAGTATTTT.

The gene calls are TRBV6-5 and TRBJ2-3; 11 nucleotides match TRBD1. J lost 5 bases, V lost 6 bases, and 4 bases had no gene match. Per germline, CDR1 MNHEY and CDR2 SVGAGI. The CDR3 length is 14 residues. The CDR3 DNA reads TGTGCCAGCAGGGAGGACAGGGGGCGAGATACGCAGTATTTT. Its translation is CASREDRGRDTQYF.

The chain is built from TRBV9 and TRBJ2-1, with 7 nucleotides matching TRBD2. Germline V gene data show CDR1 as SGDLS and CDR2 as YYNGEE. This CDR3 has 17 amino acids. V was clipped by 0 bases and J by 2 bases; unmatched bases: 8. The CDR3 spells CASSVAGIGLAYNEQFF. The DNA for the CDR3 is TGTGCCAGCAGCGTAGCTGGTATCGGACTAGCCTACAATGAGCAGTTCTTC.

The rearrangement uses TRBV21-1 and TRBJ2-6; the table's D call, TRBD2, has no DNA check behind it. TRBV21-1 is listed as a pseudogene. The CDR3 has 15 residues. As DNA, the CDR3 is TGTGCCAGCAGCAATTACTCCTCTGGGGCCAACGTCCTGACTTTC. Protein product: CASSNYSSGANVLTF.

The chain combines TRBV18 with TRBJ2-7; 7 bases match TRBD1. Germline lookup yields CDR1 KGHSH and CDR2 LQKENI. The ends lost 3 bases at V and 1 base at J; junction bases unmatched: 9. The CDR3 consists of 16 residues. In DNA, the CDR3 is TGTGCCAGCTCACCCTCACCGGGACAGCCGTCCTACGAGCAGTACTTC. Protein: CASSPSPGQPSYEQYF.

The rearrangement links TRBV2 to TRBJ2-3; 9 bases align to TRBD1. CDR3 length: 13 amino acids. V lost 8 bases, J lost 2 bases, and 2 bases stayed unmatched. The germline CDR1 and CDR2 sequences are SNHLY and FYNNEI. CDR3 region: CASRTGATDTQYF. Here the CDR3 DNA reads TGTGCCAGCCGGACAGGGGCCACAGATACGCAGTATTTT.

CDR3 nucleotide sequence: TGTGCCAGCAGCTTAACCGGGACAGGGGGCGGTGAGCAGTTCTTC. Its translation is CASSLTGTGGGEQFF. J is TRBJ2-1 and V is TRBV5-4; 12 nucleotides line up with TRBD1. The V gene end was trimmed by 2 bases and the J gene end by 9 bases; junction bases not matched to a gene: 6. The CDR3 sequence is 15 residues long. The germline V gene encodes CDR1 SGHNT and CDR2 YYREEE (reference sequence).

This clone has just one count. V gene TRBV5-4 combines with J gene TRBJ2-1, with TRBD2 matching over 13 bases. The CDR3 is 20 residues long. Germline CDR1 and CDR2: SGHNT and YYREEE (reference sequence). V was pared by 0 bases and J by 5 bases, with 14 bases of the junction left unmatched. The CDR3 DNA is TGTGCCAGCAGCTTGGGTGGGGGGACTAGCGGGGCGATTCCGAACAATGAGCAGTTCTTC. Protein: CASSLGGGTSGAIPNNEQFF.

This clone appeared a single time. Sequence at one end of the junction differs from germline and may be a read error. The V gene is TRBV10-3, the J gene TRBJ2-7, with D perhaps TRBD2 (5 bases). The CDR3 is 13 amino acids. CDR1 and CDR2 from the germline V gene are ENHRY and SYGVKD. CDR3 loop: CDISKGESYEQYF. The CDR3 DNA reads as TGTGACATCAGCAAGGGAGAGTCCTACGAGCAGTACTTC.

The V gene is TRBV5-1, the J gene TRBJ2-1, with 8 bases aligning to TRBD1. Germline trimming cut 4 bases from V and 7 bases from J; bases unmatched to any gene: 7. Germline V gene sequence: CDR1 SGHRS, CDR2 YFSETQ. This CDR3 spans 14 amino acids. The CDR3 coding sequence is TGCGCCAGCAGCCACTTGGACAGGGATAATGAGCAGTTCTTC. It encodes CASSHLDRDNEQFF.

The chain joins TRBV5-6 to TRBJ1-1; 9 bases align to TRBD1. The length of the CDR3 is 15 residues. Germline V gene data show CDR1 as SGHDT and CDR2 as YYEEEE. V shed 4 bases, J shed 4 bases, and the junction held 8 bases outside the gene matches. CDR3 sequence: CASSPTGGEGTEAFF. For the CDR3, the DNA is TGTGCCAGCAGCCCGACAGGGGGTGAGGGCACTGAAGCTTTCTTT.

The V and J genes are TRBV5-4 and TRBJ1-2, with 8 bases fitting TRBD1. The CDR3 contains 16 residues. In germline, CDR1 is SGHNT, CDR2 YYREEE (reference sequence). With V trimmed by 0 bases and J by 4 bases, 8 bases remained unmatched. The CDR3 nucleotides read TGTGCCAGCAGCTTGGCGGACAGGGCGAGGATCTATGGCTACACCTTC. Encoded protein: CASSLADRARIYGYTF. The full variable domain, in which reference TRBV5-4 and TRBJ1-2 provide the parts outside the CDR3, is ETGVTQSPTHLIKTRGQQVTLRCSSQSGHNTVSWYQQALGQGPQFIFQYYREEENGRGNFPPRFSGLQFPNYSSELNVNALELDDSALYLCASSLADRARIYGYTFGSGTRLTVV.

The chain couples TRBV4-2 to TRBJ1-5, with 8 positions matching TRBD1. CDR1 LGHNA and CDR2 YNFKEQ come from the germline V gene. Trimming cost V 0 bases and J 6 bases; bases outside gene matches: 7. There are 16 residues in the CDR3. The chain's CDR3 is CASSQEGGQGSQPQHF. The CDR3 region has the DNA TGTGCCAGCAGCCAAGAGGGAGGACAGGGCTCTCAGCCCCAGCATTTT.

V usage is TRBV4-3 and J usage is TRBJ2-7; 8 bases are a match to TRBD2. V was pared by 1 base and J by 4 bases, with 9 bases of the junction left unmatched. Germline CDR1 and CDR2: LGHNA and YSLEER. This CDR3 has 16 residues. CDR3 residues: CASSQAPAGALYEQYF. The CDR3 nucleotides are TGCGCCAGCAGCCAAGCCCCAGCGGGAGCCTTATACGAGCAGTACTTC.

Details on this clone: Other DNA variants within this sample encode the same CDR3. This chain uses TRBV29-1 with TRBJ1-6; 9 bases agree with TRBD1. The CDR3 length is 13 residues. The junction had 1 base not matched to a gene; V was cut back by 5 bases and J by 5 bases. Germline values: CDR1 SQVTM, CDR2 ANQGSEA. CDR3 nucleotides: TGCAGCGTTCGACAGGGGGATAATTCACCCCTCCACTTT. Translating gives CSVRQGDNSPLHF.

This CDR3 is CASSQNGEQYF. In DNA form, the CDR3 reads TGTGCCAGCAGTCAAAACGGGGAGCAGTACTTC. J is TRBJ2-7 and V is TRBV6-1; D not certain. Trimming cost V 5 bases and J 7 bases, with 9 bases left between them. Germline V CDR1 and CDR2: MNHNS, SASEGT. This CDR3 is built from 11 residues.

The rearrangement joins TRBV5-1 to TRBJ2-2; D remains unclear. The CDR3 covers 15 residues. V dropped 2 bases and J dropped 3 bases, with 11 bases sitting between them. CDR1 is SGHRS, CDR2 YFSETQ, per germline. For the CDR3, the DNA is TGCGCCAGCAGCTTCACCGATCGGTACACCGGGGAGCTGTTTTTT. As protein: CASSFTDRYTGELFF.

This chain uses TRBV5-1 with TRBJ2-5; 8 nucleotides align to TRBD2. Germline assignment: CDR1 SGHRS and CDR2 YFSETQ. CDR3 size: 15 residues. The junction had 3 bases not matched to a gene; V was cut back by 0 bases and J by 2 bases. The CDR3 reads CASSLAGGEQETQYF. The CDR3 nucleotides read TGCGCCAGCAGCTTGGCCGGGGGGGAACAAGAGACCCAGTACTTC. Variable domain in full (rest from reference TRBV5-1 and TRBJ2-5): KAGVTQTPRYLIKTRGQQVTLSCSPISGHRSVSWYQQTPGQGLQFLFEYFSETQRNKGNFPGRFSGRQFSNSRSEMNVSTLELGDSALYLCASSLAGGEQETQYFGPGTRLLVL.

The chain employs TRBV5-1 and TRBJ1-6; a weak D match, TRBD1 (5 bases). This CDR3 is built from 16 residues. V dropped 2 bases and J dropped 7 bases, with 16 bases sitting between them. Germline V gives CDR1 SGHRS, CDR2 YFSETQ. CDR3 protein: CASSFRDFAFNSPLHF. CDR3 DNA: TGCGCCAGCAGCTTCCGGGACTTTGCTTTCAATTCACCCCTCCACTTT.

The chain has TRBV9 and TRBJ2-1, with 7 bases identical to TRBD2. Per germline, CDR1 SGDLS and CDR2 YYNGEE. With V trimmed by 3 bases and J by 7 bases, 7 bases remained unmatched. The CDR3 is 14 residues long. CDR3 region: CASSGRTSFNEQFF. The CDR3 DNA follows: TGTGCCAGCAGCGGGAGGACTAGTTTTAATGAGCAGTTCTTC.

With respect to this clone: One end of the junction is discordant with germline, which a read error may explain. The chain couples TRBV4-3 to TRBJ2-1; tentative D call: TRBD1 (5 bases). Germline lookup yields CDR1 LGHNA and CDR2 YSLEER. The CDR3 is made up of 14 amino acids. The CDR3 reads CASSPRTYYSEQFF. The CDR3 DNA sequence: TGCGCCAGCAGCCCTCGGACATATTACAGTGAGCAGTTCTTC.

CDR3 sequence: CASSVRPSADAEQYF. In DNA, the CDR3 is TGTGCCAGCAGCGTAAGGCCTAGCGCCGATGCCGAGCAGTACTTC. The chain joins TRBV9 to TRBJ2-7, with D maybe TRBD2 (6 bases). CDR1 is SGDLS, CDR2 YYNGEE, per germline. V was pared by 1 base and J by 6 bases, with 17 bases between. The CDR3 loop spans 15 amino acids.